A single sample is the source of the 25 T cell receptor beta chains below, sequenced in a study of response to subunit inactivated influenza vaccine. MiXCR, run by TCRdb on the RT-PCR reads, gives a single entry per CDR3 protein. The table has roughly 550,000 distinct CDR3 sequences, around 25% seen once. These same data were also listed under a study on T cells expressing NK-cell markers. Per that paper: Scientists made TCR beta cDNA using 5'RACE template switching with UMIs.

Here the sequenced sample was CD4+ T cells sorted from PBMCs, taken approximately 12 days after vaccination. The receptor source for this set is a man between 50 and 59 years old who received an inactivated influenza vaccine.

The chain combines TRBV6-2 or TRBV6-3 with TRBJ1-6, with unresolved D. V was shortened by 5 bases and J by 8 bases, with 16 bases between the two germline ends. The germline V gene encodes CDR1 MNHEY and CDR2 SVGEGT. The CDR3 has 15 amino acids. The CDR3 nucleotides read TGTGCCAGCAGTGACCCCCGTGGATTGGATTCACCCCTCCACTTT. This encodes CASSDPRGLDSPLHF.

This clonotype showed up just a few times. This chain links TRBV12-3 or TRBV12-4 with TRBJ1-2; D gene ambiguous. V lost 3 bases and J lost 8, with 13 bases in between. The CDR3 contains 13 residues. CDR3 in DNA: TGTGCCAGCAGTTTCGGTTCGGGTGCGGGCTACACCTTC. Translated: CASSFGSGAGYTF.

This chain uses TRBV12-3 or TRBV12-4 with TRBJ2-3; TRBD2 matches 8 bases. The CDR3 has 15 amino acids. V was clipped by 3 bases and J by 4 bases; unmatched bases: 6. The CDR3 DNA reads as TGTGCCAGCAGTTTTGGAGGACTAGCCCCAGATACGCAGTATTTT. It translates to CASSFGGLAPDTQYF.

The genes are TRBV29-1 and TRBJ2-3, with 8 bases identical to TRBD1. The CDR3 has 14 amino acids. The V and J ends lost 2 bases and 5 bases, in that order; junction bases with no gene match: 6. Germline assignment: CDR1 SQVTM and CDR2 ANQGSEA. In DNA form, the CDR3 reads TGCAGCGTTGAACAGGGGGCAGTTGGAGATACGCAGTATTTT. This encodes CSVEQGAVGDTQYF.

The chain recombines TRBV27 with TRBJ1-6; D ambiguous. The CDR3 totals 15 residues. V was pared by 0 bases and J by 11 bases, with 14 bases between. Germline V CDR1 and CDR2: MNHEY, SMNVEV (reference sequence). In DNA, the CDR3 is TGTGCCAGCAGTTTATCCTCTTGGCGCGGCACACCCCTCCACTTT. Its protein product is CASSLSSWRGTPLHF.

The CDR3 DNA sequence: TGCAGTGCTAGAGTCGGGGGCGGAAGCACAGATACGCAGTATTTT. This gives the protein CSARVGGGSTDTQYF. The chain carries TRBV20-1 and TRBJ2-3; D assignment may be TRBD1 or TRBD2 (6 bases each). The CDR3 extends over 15 amino acids. V lost 1 base to trimming and J lost 0 bases, with 11 bases between them. Germline assignment: CDR1 DFQATT and CDR2 SNEGSKA (reference sequence).

The genes are TRBV28 and TRBJ2-7; D is unresolved. The length of the CDR3 is 12 residues. Trimming stripped 3 bases from V and 1 base from J, with 4 bases between. Germline V gene sequence: CDR1 MDHEN, CDR2 SYDVKM. CDR3 coding DNA: TGTGCCAGCAGTTTTCAATCCTACGAGCAGTACTTC. It codes for CASSFQSYEQYF.

In this sample, this clonotype turned up many times. The rearrangement joins TRBV12-3 or TRBV12-4 to TRBJ2-2; no clear D. V lost 3 bases and J lost 2, with 10 bases in between. This CDR3 is 15 amino acids long. CDR3 DNA sequence: TGTGCCAGCAGTTTGAGGCAGGCAAACACCGGGGAGCTGTTTTTT. It encodes CASSLRQANTGELFF.

This clonotype was detected only a few times. The chain recombines TRBV20-1 with TRBJ2-1; D might be TRBD1 or TRBD2, each matching 5 bases. This CDR3 is 13 amino acids long. Trimming cost V 3 bases and J 13 bases, with 19 bases left between them. Germline-derived CDR1 and CDR2 are DFQATT and SNEGSKA (reference sequence). The CDR3 sequence is CSASDVDPRDQFF. For the CDR3, the DNA is TGCAGTGCTAGTGACGTTGACCCCCGGGACCAGTTCTTC.

A few counts support this clonotype. The chain links TRBV7-2 to TRBJ1-2; D is uncertain. Germline values: CDR1 SGHTA, CDR2 FQGNSA. V lost 6 bases to trimming and J lost 5 bases, with 10 bases between them. The CDR3 has 12 amino acids. In DNA form, the CDR3 reads TGTGCCAGCAGATCATTGGGGTATGGCTACACCTTC. Protein product: CASRSLGYGYTF.

The rearrangement uses TRBV7-9 and TRBJ1-1; 9 bases agree with TRBD1. The V gene's germline CDR1 is SEHNR and CDR2 FQNEAQ (reference sequence). There are 16 residues in the CDR3. Germline trimming cut 5 bases from V and 4 bases from J; bases unmatched to any gene: 11. DNA for the CDR3: TGTGCCAGCAGCCCGGGGATGGGACAGGGAGGCACTGAAGCTTTCTTT. Encoded protein: CASSPGMGQGGTEAFF.

This clonotype appeared a few times. The chain combines TRBV7-2 with TRBJ2-2; TRBD2 agrees at 13 bases. V lost 5 bases, J lost 8 bases, and 8 bases stayed unmatched. This CDR3 comprises 16 residues. Germline V gene data show CDR1 as SGHTA and CDR2 as FQGNSA. This chain's CDR3 is CASSPSTGLAGGELFF. In nucleotides, the CDR3 is TGTGCCAGCAGCCCCTCCACGGGACTAGCGGGGGGGGAGCTGTTTTTT. The whole variable domain, remainder taken from reference TRBV7-2 and TRBJ2-2, is GAGVSQSPSNKVTEKGKDVELRCDPISGHTALYWYRQSLGQGLEFLIYFQGNSAPDKSGLPSDRFSAERTGGSVSTLTIQRTQQEDSAVYLCASSPSTGLAGGELFFGEGSRLTVL.

This clonotype was picked up a small number of times. The chain joins TRBV20-1 to TRBJ2-5; a weak D match, TRBD1 (6 bases). Germline CDR1 and CDR2: DFQATT and SNEGSKA (reference sequence). The CDR3 consists of 11 residues. Between the trimmed V and J ends, which lost 7 bases and 5 bases, there was a span of 11 bases. The CDR3 bases are TGCAGTGGAGGACAGCACGAGACCCAGTACTTC. Its translation: CSGGQHETQYF.

This clonotype was seen only a few times. This sequence joins TRBV11-2 and TRBJ2-3; the D is unclear. The CDR3 is 14 residues long. V shed 3 bases and J shed 3 bases, with 10 bases lying between them. Per the germline V gene, CDR1 is SGHAT and CDR2 is FQNNGV. Here the CDR3 DNA reads TGTGCCAGCAGCTTCCGACAAAGGACAGATACGCAGTATTTT. Encoded protein: CASSFRQRTDTQYF. Full variable domain (outside the CDR3, taken from reference TRBV11-2 and TRBJ2-3): EAGVAQSPRYKIIEKRQSVAFWCNPISGHATLYWYQQILGQGPKLLIQFQNNGVVDDSQLPKDRFSAERLKGVDSTLKIQPAKLEDSAVYLCASSFRQRTDTQYFGPGTRLTVL.

Only a few counts were recorded for this clonotype. V is TRBV6-2 or TRBV6-3 and J is TRBJ1-5; 8 bases align to TRBD1. The CDR3 runs to 13 residues. Germline V gene data show CDR1 as MNHEY and CDR2 as SVGEGT. The J segment lost 9 bases and the V segment lost 6 bases, leaving 7 bases of the junction unmatched. CDR3 nucleotides: TGTGCCAGCAGATCGACAGGGGACGGGCCCCAGCATTTT. Translating it yields CASRSTGDGPQHF.

This CDR3 is CASSSDSTDTQYF. Written as DNA, the CDR3 is TGTGCCAGCAGTTCCGACAGCACAGATACGCAGTATTTT. The chain employs TRBV7-3 and TRBJ2-3, with D uncertain. The CDR3 length is 13 residues. Per the germline V gene, CDR1 is SGHTA and CDR2 is FQGTGA. The ends were cut back, 6 bases at V and 0 bases at J, with 7 bases in the middle.

This clonotype was observed a handful of times. The gene calls are TRBV29-1 and TRBJ2-7; D uncertain. CDR1 is SQVTM, CDR2 ANQGSEA, per germline. V was clipped by 4 bases and J by 0 bases, with 16 bases between them. This CDR3 has 15 residues. CDR3 amino acids: CSVVGSHPLSYEQYF. The CDR3, as DNA: TGCAGCGTTGTTGGGTCCCATCCCCTCTCCTACGAGCAGTACTTC.

The chain has TRBV11-2 and TRBJ2-2; 8 bases align to TRBD1. Germline V CDR1 and CDR2: SGHAT, FQNNGV. The V segment lost 2 bases and the J segment 4 bases; nucleotides outside the gene matches: 3. This CDR3 comprises 15 residues. The CDR3, as DNA: TGTGCCAGCAGCTTATGGACAGGGATCACCGGGGAGCTGTTTTTT. Amino acid sequence: CASSLWTGITGELFF.

Ten or more counts support this clonotype. V gene TRBV4-2 combines with J gene TRBJ2-5; 7 bases are a match to TRBD2. CDR3 length: 15 residues. Germline V CDR1 and CDR2: LGHNA, YNFKEQ. J gave up 2 bases and V 1 base, and 4 bases lay outside the gene matches. CDR3: CASSQVTGGQETQYF. CDR3 coding DNA: TGTGCCAGCAGCCAAGTGACGGGGGGTCAAGAGACCCAGTACTTC.

The gene calls are TRBV18 and TRBJ1-4; a weak D match, TRBD1 (5 bases). V lost 6 bases and J lost 7, with 18 bases in between. Looked up from germline, CDR1 is KGHSH and CDR2 is LQKENI. The CDR3 extends over 15 amino acids. The CDR3, as DNA: TGTGCCAGCTCCCTTTATTCAGGGATGAGTGAAAAACTGTTTTTT. Protein: CASSLYSGMSEKLFF.

The chain recombines TRBV12-3 or TRBV12-4 with TRBJ2-1; D is possibly TRBD1 or TRBD2 (6 bases each). CDR3 length: 16 amino acids. The V and J ends lost 3 bases and 0 bases respectively, with 12 bases between them. The CDR3 sequence: CASSFWGASSYNEQFF. DNA of the CDR3: TGTGCCAGCAGTTTTTGGGGGGCCAGCTCCTACAATGAGCAGTTCTTC.

The CDR3 protein is CSAVGTGGFIAFF. The CDR3 DNA follows: TGCAGTGCTGTCGGGACAGGGGGATTTATTGCTTTCTTT. V usage is TRBV20-1 and J usage is TRBJ1-1; 11 bases line up with TRBD1. Looked up from germline, CDR1 is DFQATT and CDR2 is SNEGSKA (reference sequence). The CDR3 extends over 13 amino acids. V lost 5 bases to trimming and J lost 11 bases; unmatched junction nucleotides: 10.

The CDR3: CASMLPGTDTQYF. CDR3 nucleotides: TGTGCCAGCATGCTTCCGGGCACAGATACGCAGTATTTT. V gene TRBV6-6 combines with J gene TRBJ2-3; D is undetermined. The ends were cut back, 7 bases at V and 1 base at J, with 9 bases in the middle. CDR3 length equals 13 residues. In germline, CDR1 is MNHNY, CDR2 SVGAGI (reference sequence).

This chain links TRBV3-1 with TRBJ1-2; D is undetermined. This CDR3 comprises 12 residues. CDR1 is LGHDT and CDR2 is YNNKEL in the germline V gene (reference sequence). Trimming cost V 1 base and J 6 bases, with 6 bases left between them. CDR3: CASSQGSDGYTF. For the CDR3, the DNA is TGTGCCAGCAGCCAAGGATCGGATGGCTACACCTTC.

A few counts support this clonotype. V is TRBV14 and J is TRBJ1-1; D unclear. The CDR3 is 13 amino acids. CDR1 is SGHDN and CDR2 is FVKESK in the germline V gene. V lost 1 base and J lost 4, with 7 bases in between. The CDR3 sequence is CASSQVPRTEAFF. The DNA of the CDR3 is TGTGCCAGCAGCCAAGTACCCCGCACTGAAGCTTTCTTT.